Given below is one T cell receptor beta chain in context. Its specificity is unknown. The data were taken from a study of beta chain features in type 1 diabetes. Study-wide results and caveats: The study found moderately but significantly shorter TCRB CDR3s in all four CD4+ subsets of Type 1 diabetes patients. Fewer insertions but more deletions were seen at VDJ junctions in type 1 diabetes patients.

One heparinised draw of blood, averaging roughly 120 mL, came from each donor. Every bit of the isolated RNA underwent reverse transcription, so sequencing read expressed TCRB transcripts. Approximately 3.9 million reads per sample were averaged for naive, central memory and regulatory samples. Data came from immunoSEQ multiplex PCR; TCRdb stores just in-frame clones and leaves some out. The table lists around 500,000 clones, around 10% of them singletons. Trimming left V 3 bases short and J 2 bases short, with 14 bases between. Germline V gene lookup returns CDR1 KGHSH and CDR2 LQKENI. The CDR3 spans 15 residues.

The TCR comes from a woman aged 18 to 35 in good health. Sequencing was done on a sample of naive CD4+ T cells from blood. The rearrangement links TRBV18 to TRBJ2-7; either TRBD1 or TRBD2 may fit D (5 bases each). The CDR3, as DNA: TGTGCCAGCTCACCTGAGGGGATAGGCGCCTACGAGCAGTACGTC. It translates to CASSPEGIGAYEQYV.